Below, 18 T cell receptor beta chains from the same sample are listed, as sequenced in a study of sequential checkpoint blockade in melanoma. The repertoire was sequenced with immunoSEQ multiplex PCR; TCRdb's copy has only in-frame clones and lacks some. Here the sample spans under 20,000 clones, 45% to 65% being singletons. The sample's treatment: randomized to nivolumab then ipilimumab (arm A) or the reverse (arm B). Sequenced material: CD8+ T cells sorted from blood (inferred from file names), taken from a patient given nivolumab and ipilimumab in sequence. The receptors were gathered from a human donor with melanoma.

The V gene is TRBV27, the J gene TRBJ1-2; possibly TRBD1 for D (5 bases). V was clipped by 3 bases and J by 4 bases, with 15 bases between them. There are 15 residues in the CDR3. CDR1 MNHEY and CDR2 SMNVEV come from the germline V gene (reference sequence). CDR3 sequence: CASSFLRAQGYGYTF. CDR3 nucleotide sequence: TGTGCCAGCAGTTTTTTAAGGGCTCAGGGCTATGGCTACACCTTC.

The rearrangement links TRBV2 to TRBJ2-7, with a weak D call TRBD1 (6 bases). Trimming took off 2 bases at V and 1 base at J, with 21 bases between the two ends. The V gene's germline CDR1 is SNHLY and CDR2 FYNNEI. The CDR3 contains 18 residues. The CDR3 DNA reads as TGTGCCAGCAGTGAACCCCTCGCGACAGGTTCTATATCCTACGAGCAGTACTTC. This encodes CASSEPLATGSISYEQYF.

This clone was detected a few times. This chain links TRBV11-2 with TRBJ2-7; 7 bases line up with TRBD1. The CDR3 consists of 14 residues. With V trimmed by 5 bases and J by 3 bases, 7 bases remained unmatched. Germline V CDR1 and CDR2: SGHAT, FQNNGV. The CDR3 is CASSEWTGDYEQYF. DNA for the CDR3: TGTGCCAGCAGCGAGTGGACAGGAGACTACGAGCAGTACTTC.

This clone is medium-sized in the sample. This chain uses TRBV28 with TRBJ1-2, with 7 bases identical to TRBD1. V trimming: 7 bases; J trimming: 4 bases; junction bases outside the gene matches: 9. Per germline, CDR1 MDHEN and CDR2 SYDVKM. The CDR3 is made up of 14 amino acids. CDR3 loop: CASTPRDSFYGYTF. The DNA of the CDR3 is TGTGCCAGCACCCCCCGGGACAGCTTCTATGGCTACACCTTC.

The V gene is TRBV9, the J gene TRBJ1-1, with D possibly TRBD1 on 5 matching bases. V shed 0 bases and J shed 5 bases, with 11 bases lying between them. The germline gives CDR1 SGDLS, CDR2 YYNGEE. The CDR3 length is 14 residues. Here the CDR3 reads CASSVVRRQTEAFF. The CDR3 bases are TGTGCCAGCAGCGTAGTGAGGAGACAGACTGAAGCTTTCTTT.

This chain's CDR3 is CASGSTRTGENTEAFF. In DNA, the CDR3 is TGTGCTAGTGGTTCCACCCGGACAGGGGAGAACACTGAAGCTTTCTTT. The chain couples TRBV12-5 to TRBJ1-1; 9 nucleotides align to TRBD1. Germline V CDR1 and CDR2: LGHNT, FRNRAP. This CDR3 has 16 residues. V lost 4 bases, J lost 1 base, and 7 bases stayed unmatched.

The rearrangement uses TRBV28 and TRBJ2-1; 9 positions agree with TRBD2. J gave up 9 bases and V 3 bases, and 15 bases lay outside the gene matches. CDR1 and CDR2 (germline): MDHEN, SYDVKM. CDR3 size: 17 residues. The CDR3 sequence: CASSFLPLAGTPGEQFF. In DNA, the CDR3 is TGTGCCAGCAGTTTCCTGCCGCTAGCGGGGACTCCCGGTGAGCAGTTCTTC.

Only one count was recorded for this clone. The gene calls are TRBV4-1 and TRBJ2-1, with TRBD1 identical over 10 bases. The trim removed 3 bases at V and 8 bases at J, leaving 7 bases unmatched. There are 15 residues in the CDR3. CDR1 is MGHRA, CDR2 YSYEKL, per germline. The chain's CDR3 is CASSHWGQGKDEQFF. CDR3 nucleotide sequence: TGCGCCAGCAGCCACTGGGGACAGGGGAAGGATGAGCAGTTCTTC.

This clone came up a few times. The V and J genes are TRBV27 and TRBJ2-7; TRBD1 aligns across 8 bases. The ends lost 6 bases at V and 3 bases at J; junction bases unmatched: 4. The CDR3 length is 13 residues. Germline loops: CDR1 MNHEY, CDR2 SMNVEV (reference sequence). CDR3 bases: TGTGCCAGCAGAGACAGGGGCGACTACGAGCAGTACTTC. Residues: CASRDRGDYEQYF.

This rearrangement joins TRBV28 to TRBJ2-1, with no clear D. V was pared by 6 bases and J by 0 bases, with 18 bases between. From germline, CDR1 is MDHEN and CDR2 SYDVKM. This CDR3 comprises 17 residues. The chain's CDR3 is CASRPIRVDRSYNEQFF. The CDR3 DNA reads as TGTGCCAGCAGGCCAATCCGGGTAGATCGCTCCTACAATGAGCAGTTCTTC.

In DNA form, the CDR3 reads TGTGCCAGCAGCTTGGCAGGCCTGAGTGGAACCGGGGAGCTGTTTTTT. It encodes CASSLAGLSGTGELFF. V usage is TRBV7-8 and J usage is TRBJ2-2; D gene unclear. Germline V gene sequence: CDR1 SGHVS, CDR2 FQNEAQ. This CDR3 has 16 residues. V gave up 3 bases and J gave up 5 bases, with 16 bases separating them.

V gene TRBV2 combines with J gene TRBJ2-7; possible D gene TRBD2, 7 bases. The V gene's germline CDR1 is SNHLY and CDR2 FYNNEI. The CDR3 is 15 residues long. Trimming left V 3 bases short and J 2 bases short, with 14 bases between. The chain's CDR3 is CASSDGGGATYEQYF. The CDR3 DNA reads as TGTGCCAGCAGTGATGGAGGGGGGGCCACCTACGAGCAGTACTTC.

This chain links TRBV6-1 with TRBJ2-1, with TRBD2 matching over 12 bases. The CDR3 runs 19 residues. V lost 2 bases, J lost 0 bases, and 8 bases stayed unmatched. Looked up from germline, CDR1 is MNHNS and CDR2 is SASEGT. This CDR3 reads CASSEPHPTSGSSYNEQFF. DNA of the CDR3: TGTGCCAGCAGTGAACCCCACCCGACTAGCGGGAGCTCCTACAATGAGCAGTTCTTC.

CDR3 DNA sequence: TGCGCCAGCAGCCCGAAAGAGGTCGTAGAGGATCCTTCCTACAATGAGCAGTTCTTC. Translation: CASSPKEVVEDPSYNEQFF. V usage is TRBV4-1 and J usage is TRBJ2-1; no reliable D call. The CDR3 spans 19 residues. Germline CDR1 reads MGHRA; CDR2 reads YSYEKL. V lost 4 bases and J 1 base, leaving 23 bases between the germline ends.

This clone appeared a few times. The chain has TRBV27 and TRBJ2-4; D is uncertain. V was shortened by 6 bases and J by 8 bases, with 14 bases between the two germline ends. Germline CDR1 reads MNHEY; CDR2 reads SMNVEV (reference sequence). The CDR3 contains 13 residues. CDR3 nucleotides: TGTGCCAGCAGGGCTATAGCCTTTGACATTCAGTACTTC. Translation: CASRAIAFDIQYF.

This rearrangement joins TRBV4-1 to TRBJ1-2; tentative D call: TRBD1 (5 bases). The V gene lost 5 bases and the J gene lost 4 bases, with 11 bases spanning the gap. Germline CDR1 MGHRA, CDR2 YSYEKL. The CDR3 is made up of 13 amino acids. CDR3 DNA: TGCGCCAGCAGCAACCGGGACTCCTATGGCTACACCTTC. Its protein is CASSNRDSYGYTF.

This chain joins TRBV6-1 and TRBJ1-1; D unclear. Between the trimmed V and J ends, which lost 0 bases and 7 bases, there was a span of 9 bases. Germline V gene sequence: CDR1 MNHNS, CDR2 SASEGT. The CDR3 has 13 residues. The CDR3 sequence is CASSEAGDNEAFF. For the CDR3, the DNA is TGTGCCAGCAGTGAAGCGGGCGACAATGAAGCTTTCTTT.

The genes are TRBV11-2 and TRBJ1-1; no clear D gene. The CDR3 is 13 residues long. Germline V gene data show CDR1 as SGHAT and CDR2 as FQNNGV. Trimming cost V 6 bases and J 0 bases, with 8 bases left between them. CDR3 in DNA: TGTGCCAGCAGGCCCGGGATGAACACTGAAGCTTTCTTT. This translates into CASRPGMNTEAFF.